The present entry profiles one T cell receptor (beta chain) with its context. Its antigen is unknown. The cDNA had a unique molecular identifier and a template-switch universal primer site. In TCRdb, the 5' RACE reads were re-called with MiXCR into one record per CDR3 protein. The sample holds 460,000 or so distinct CDR3 sequences, approximately 14% seen once. The sample originates from a study of identical twins. The V and J ends lost 5 bases and 5 bases, in that order; junction bases with no gene match: 10. The CDR3 length is 15 residues. The germline CDR1 and CDR2 sequences are DFQATT and SNEGSKA (reference sequence). Study outcomes and limitations: The same donors were not followed; conclusions instead depended on cross-sectional statistical analysis.

In addition, the sample was reused for a study of yellow fever vaccine responses in identical twins.

This receptor was identified in a woman aged 18-29 years in good health. What was sequenced was CD4+ T cells sorted from blood. The rearrangement uses TRBV20-1 and TRBJ2-3, with 10 nucleotides matching TRBD2. The CDR3, as DNA: TGCAGTGCTCGGGGCTCTAGCGGGAGAAAAGATACGCAGTATTTT. Protein sequence: CSARGSSGRKDTQYF.